This T cell receptor beta chain was identified during a study of CD8+CD57+ T cells in acquired aplastic anemia. Overall study: Yields of DNA that came from sorted CD4+ and CD8+ cells averaged approximately 3.5 ug.

Study-wide results and limits: Fewer than 30 CD8+ CDR3 sequences were shared between patients and controls.

The template for TCR beta VDJ and CDR3 sequence profiling was genomic DNA. TCRdb reanalysed the reads using MiXCR and keeps one entry per CDR3 protein. The sample has 200,000 to 300,000 distinct CDR3 sequences; 82% are singletons. As for this clonotype: Its antigen is unknown.

For sequencing, patients were chosen who had shown expansion of CD8+CD57+ cells by flow cytometry. Every one of the patients had aplastic anemia (severe, acquired). Among the patients, none had received any therapy at the time of blood sampling. V was cut by 0 bases and J by 11 bases, with 20 bases left in between. Germline loops: CDR1 SGDLS, CDR2 YYNGEE. The CDR3 sequence is 15 residues long. The TCR sequence derives from a human donor with aplastic anemia. The chain links TRBV9 to TRBJ2-5, with unresolved D. What was sequenced was sorted CD4+, CD8+, or CD8+CD57+ T cells (not recorded which) from PBMCs. The CDR3 DNA is TGTGCCAGCAGCGTAGGGTCAGATACGCGTGATTTTCAGTACTTC. This translates into CASSVGSDTRDFQYF.